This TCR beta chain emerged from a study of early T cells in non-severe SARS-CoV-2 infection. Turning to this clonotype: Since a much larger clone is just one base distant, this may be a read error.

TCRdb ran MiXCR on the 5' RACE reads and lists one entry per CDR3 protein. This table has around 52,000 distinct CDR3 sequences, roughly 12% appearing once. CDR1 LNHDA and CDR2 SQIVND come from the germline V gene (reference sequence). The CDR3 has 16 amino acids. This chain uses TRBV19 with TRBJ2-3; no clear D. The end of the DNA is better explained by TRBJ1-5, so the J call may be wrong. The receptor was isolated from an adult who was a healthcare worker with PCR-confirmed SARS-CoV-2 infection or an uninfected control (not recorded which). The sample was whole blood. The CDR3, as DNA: TGTGCCAGTAGTTTCCTAACTAGCGGGATCACAGATACGCAGCATTTT. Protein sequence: CASSFLTSGITDTQHF.